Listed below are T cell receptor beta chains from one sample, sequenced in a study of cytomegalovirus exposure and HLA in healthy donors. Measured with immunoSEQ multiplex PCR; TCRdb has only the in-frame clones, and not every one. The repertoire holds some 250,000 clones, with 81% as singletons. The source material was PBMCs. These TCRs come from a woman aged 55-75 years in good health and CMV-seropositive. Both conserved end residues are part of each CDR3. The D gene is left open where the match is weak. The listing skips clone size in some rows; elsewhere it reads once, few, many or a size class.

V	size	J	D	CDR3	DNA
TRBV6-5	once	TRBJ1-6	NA	CAAGGYNSPLHF	TGTGCCGCCGGTGGCTATAATTCACCCCTCCACTTT
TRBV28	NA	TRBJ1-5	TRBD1	CASSLAGGGQPQHF	TGTGCCAGCAGTTTGGCAGGGGGAGGTCAGCCCCAGCATTTT
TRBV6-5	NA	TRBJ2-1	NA	CASRPGLSVYNEQFF	TGTGCCAGCAGACCCGGACTATCGGTTTACAATGAGCAGTTCTTC
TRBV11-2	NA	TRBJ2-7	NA	CASSRRAGEQYF	TGTGCCAGCAGTAGGAGGGCTGGCGAGCAGTACTTC
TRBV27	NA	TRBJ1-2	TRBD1	CASSPGTGGMGYTF	TGTGCCAGCAGTCCCGGGACAGGGGGCATGGGCTACACCTTC
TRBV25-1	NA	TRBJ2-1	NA	CASSSTREVIGNEQFF	TGTGCCAGCAGCAGCACCCGGGAAGTTATCGGAAATGAGCAGTTCTTC
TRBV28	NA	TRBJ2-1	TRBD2	CASSSSSGRALNEQFF	TGTGCCAGCAGTTCATCTAGCGGGAGGGCCTTAAATGAGCAGTTCTTC
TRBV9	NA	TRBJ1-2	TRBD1	CASSPGTATTYGYTF	TGTGCCAGCAGCCCCGGGACAGCGACGACCTATGGCTACACCTTC
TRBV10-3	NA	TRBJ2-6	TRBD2	CAIRLAGTSGANVLTF	TGTGCCATCCGACTAGCGGGAACCTCCGGGGCCAACGTCCTGACTTTC
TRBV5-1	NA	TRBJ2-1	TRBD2	CASSLGGRAYNEQFF	TGCGCCAGCAGCTTGGGTGGGAGGGCCTACAATGAGCAGTTCTTC
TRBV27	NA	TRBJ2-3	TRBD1	CASSLGQGWDTQYF	TGTGCCAGCAGTTTAGGACAGGGGTGGGATACGCAGTATTTT
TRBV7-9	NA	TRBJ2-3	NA	CASSLAALTDTQYF	TGTGCCAGCAGCTTAGCAGCGCTCACAGATACGCAGTATTTT
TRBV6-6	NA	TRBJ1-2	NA	CASSYQTAYGYTF	TGTGCCAGCAGTTATCAGACAGCCTATGGCTACACCTTC
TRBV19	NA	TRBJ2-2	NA	CASSIIGETGELFF	TGTGCCAGTAGTATAATAGGAGAGACCGGGGAGCTGTTTTTT
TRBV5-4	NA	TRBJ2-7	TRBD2	CASSRASGRSSYEQYF	TGTGCCAGCAGCAGAGCTAGCGGGAGGAGCTCCTACGAGCAGTACTTC
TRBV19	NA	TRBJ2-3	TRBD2	CASSIDPLAGAGSTDTQYF	TGTGCCAGTAGTATAGATCCGCTAGCGGGAGCGGGGAGCACAGATACGCAGTATTTT
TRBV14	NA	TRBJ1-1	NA	CASRPTGLNTEAFF	TGTGCCAGCAGACCTACAGGGCTGAACACTGAAGCTTTCTTT
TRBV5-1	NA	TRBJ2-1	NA	CASSLSAATYNEQFF	TGCGCCAGCAGCTTGTCGGCGGCCACCTACAATGAGCAGTTCTTC
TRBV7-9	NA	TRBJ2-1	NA	CASSLGGTGYEQFF	TGTGCCAGCAGCTTAGGCGGGACGGGATATGAGCAGTTCTTC
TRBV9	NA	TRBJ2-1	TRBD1	CASSPGQGLYNEQFF	TGTGCCAGCAGTCCAGGACAGGGCCTCTACAATGAGCAGTTCTTC
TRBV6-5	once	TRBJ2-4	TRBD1	CASSTGGRDIQYF	TGTGCCAGCAGCACAGGGGGTAGGGACATTCAGTACTTC
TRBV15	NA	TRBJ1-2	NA	CATSVQAGVHGYTF	TGTGCCACCAGCGTCCAAGCAGGGGTTCATGGCTACACCTTC
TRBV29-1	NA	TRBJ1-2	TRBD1	CSFGDRDFYGYTF	TGCAGCTTCGGAGACAGGGACTTTTATGGCTACACCTTC
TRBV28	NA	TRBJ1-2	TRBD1	CASSPASLTGGGGYTF	TGTGCCAGCAGCCCAGCCAGCCTGACAGGGGGCGGTGGCTACACCTTC
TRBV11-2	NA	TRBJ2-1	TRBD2	CASSLLAGVGEQFF	TGTGCCAGCAGCTTACTAGCGGGAGTTGGTGAGCAGTTCTTC